Below, 4 T cell receptor beta chains from the same sample are listed, as sequenced in a study of somatic mutations in cytotoxic T cells in rheumatoid arthritis. Sequencing was performed with immunoSEQ multiplex PCR; in TCRdb, only in-frame clones are kept and a portion is missing. The table shows fewer than 30,000 clones, with roughly 70% occurring only once. Specimen: CD8+ T cells sorted from blood. These receptors came from a woman aged 18-29 years in good health.

This chain links TRBV6-6 with TRBJ2-1; D gene ambiguous. Germline CDR1 MNHNY, CDR2 SVGAGI (reference sequence). The CDR3 extends over 14 amino acids. V shed 2 bases and J shed 6 bases, with 11 bases lying between them. DNA for the CDR3: TGTGCCAGCAGTTACACTCCCCCCGGCAATGAGCAGTTCTTC. Its translation is CASSYTPPGNEQFF.

On this clone: Additional DNA sequences in this sample encode the identical CDR3. V and J are TRBV7-6 and TRBJ2-3; 7 bases are a match to TRBD2. The CDR3 totals 15 residues. CDR1 is SGHVS and CDR2 is FNYEAQ in the germline V gene. With V trimmed by 1 base and J by 3 bases, 4 bases remained unmatched. In DNA, the CDR3 is TGTGCCAGCAGCTTAGGGGGAGGGAGGACAGATACGCAGTATTTT. This codes for CASSLGGGRTDTQYF.

The chain links TRBV2 to TRBJ2-7, with D possibly TRBD1 on 5 matching bases. V was shortened by 7 bases and J by 0 bases, with 10 bases between the two germline ends. The CDR3 runs 13 residues. Germline V gives CDR1 SNHLY, CDR2 FYNNEI. The CDR3, as DNA: TGTGCCAGCACCCACAGGAGCTCCTACGAGCAGTACTTC. Protein: CASTHRSSYEQYF.

The V gene is TRBV27, the J gene TRBJ2-6; 7 bases fit TRBD1. V lost 4 bases, J lost 4 bases, and 4 bases stayed unmatched. This CDR3 comprises 15 residues. Germline V gene sequence: CDR1 MNHEY, CDR2 SMNVEV (reference sequence). The CDR3 loop is CASSSGTAGANVLTF. For the CDR3, the DNA is TGTGCCAGCAGTTCCGGGACAGCAGGGGCCAACGTCCTGACTTTC.